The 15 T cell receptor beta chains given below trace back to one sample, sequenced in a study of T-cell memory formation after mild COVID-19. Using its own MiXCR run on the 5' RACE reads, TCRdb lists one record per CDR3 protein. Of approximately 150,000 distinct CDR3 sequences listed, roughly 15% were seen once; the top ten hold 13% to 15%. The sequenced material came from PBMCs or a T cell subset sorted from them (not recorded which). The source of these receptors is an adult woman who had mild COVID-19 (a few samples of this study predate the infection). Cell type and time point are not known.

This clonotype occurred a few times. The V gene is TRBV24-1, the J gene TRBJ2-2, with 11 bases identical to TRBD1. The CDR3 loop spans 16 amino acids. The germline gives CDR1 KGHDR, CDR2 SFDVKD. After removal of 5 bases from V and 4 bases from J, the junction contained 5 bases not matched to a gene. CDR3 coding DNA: TGTGCCACCAGTGCCCGGGACAGGGGGTTCACCGGGGAGCTGTTTTTT. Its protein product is CATSARDRGFTGELFF.

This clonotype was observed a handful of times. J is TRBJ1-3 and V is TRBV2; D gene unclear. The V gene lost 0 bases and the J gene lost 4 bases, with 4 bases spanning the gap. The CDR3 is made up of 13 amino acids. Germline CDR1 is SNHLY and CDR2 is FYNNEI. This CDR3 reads CASSEAPGNTIYF. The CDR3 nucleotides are TGTGCCAGCAGTGAAGCGCCAGGAAACACCATATATTTT.

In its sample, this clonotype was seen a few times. This CDR3 is CASSHPTGFETQYF. DNA of the CDR3: TGTGCCAGCAGCCACCCCACAGGGTTCGAGACCCAGTACTTC. V is TRBV3-1 and J is TRBJ2-5; possibly TRBD1 for D (6 bases). CDR1 is LGHDT and CDR2 is YNNKEL in the germline V gene (reference sequence). V lost 3 bases to trimming and J lost 5 bases, with 13 bases between them. This CDR3 region has 14 residues.

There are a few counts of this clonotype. The DNA of the CDR3 is TGTGCCAGCAGTTACGTGGGACAGGGAAATGAAAAACTGTTTTTT. This translates into CASSYVGQGNEKLFF. The chain uses TRBV6-5 and TRBJ1-4; the match to TRBD1 covers 9 bases. V shed 2 bases and J 5 bases; nucleotides not matched to a gene: 3. Germline V gene data show CDR1 as MNHEY and CDR2 as SVGAGI. This CDR3 is built from 15 residues.

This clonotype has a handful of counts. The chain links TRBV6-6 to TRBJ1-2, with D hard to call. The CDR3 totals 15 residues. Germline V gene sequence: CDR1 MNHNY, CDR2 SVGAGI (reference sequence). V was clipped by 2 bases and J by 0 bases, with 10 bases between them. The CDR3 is CASSYQPDTNYGYTF. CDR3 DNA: TGTGCCAGCAGTTACCAGCCAGATACTAACTATGGCTACACCTTC.

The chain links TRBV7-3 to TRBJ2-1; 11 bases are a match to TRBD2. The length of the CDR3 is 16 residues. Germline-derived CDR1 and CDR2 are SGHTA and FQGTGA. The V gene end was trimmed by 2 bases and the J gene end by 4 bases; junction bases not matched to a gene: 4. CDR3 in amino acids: CASSLGGTSGYNEQFF. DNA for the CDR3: TGTGCCAGCAGCTTAGGAGGGACTAGCGGTTACAATGAGCAGTTCTTC.

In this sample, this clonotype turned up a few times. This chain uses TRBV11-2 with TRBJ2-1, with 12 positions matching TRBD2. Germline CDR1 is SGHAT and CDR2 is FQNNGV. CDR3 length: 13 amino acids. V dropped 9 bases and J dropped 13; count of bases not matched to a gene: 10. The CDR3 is CASKLAGGPEQFF. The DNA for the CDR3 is TGTGCCAGTAAACTAGCGGGAGGCCCGGAACAGTTCTTC.

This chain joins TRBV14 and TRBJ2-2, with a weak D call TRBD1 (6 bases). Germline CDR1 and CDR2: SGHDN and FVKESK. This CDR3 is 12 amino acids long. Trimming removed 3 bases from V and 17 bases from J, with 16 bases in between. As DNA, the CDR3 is TGTGCCAGCAGCCAGAATGGACAGATCCTATTTTTT. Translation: CASSQNGQILFF. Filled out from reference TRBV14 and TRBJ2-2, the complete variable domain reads EAGVTQFPSHSVIEKGQTVTLRCDPISGHDNLYWYRRVMGKEIKFLLHFVKESKQDESGMPNNRFLAERTGGTYSTLKVQPAELEDSGVYFCASSQNGQILFFGEGSRLTVL.

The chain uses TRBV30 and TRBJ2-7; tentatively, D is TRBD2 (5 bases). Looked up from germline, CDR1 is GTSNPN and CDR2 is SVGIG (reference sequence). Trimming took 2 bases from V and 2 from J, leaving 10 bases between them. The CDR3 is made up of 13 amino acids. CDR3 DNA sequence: TGTGCCTGGAGTTATGGAGGCGCCTACGAGCAGTACTTC. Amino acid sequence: CAWSYGGAYEQYF.

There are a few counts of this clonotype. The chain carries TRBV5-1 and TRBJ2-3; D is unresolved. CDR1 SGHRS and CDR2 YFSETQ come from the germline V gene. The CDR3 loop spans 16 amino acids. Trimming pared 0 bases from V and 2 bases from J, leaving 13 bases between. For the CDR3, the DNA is TGCGCCAGCAGCTTGGAAAGAGGATACCCCACAGATACGCAGTATTTT. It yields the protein CASSLERGYPTDTQYF.

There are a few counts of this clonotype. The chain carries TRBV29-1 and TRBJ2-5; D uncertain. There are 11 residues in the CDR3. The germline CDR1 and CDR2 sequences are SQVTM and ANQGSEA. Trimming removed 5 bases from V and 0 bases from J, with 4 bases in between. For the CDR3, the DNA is TGCAGCGTTCTCCACCAAGAGACCCAGTACTTC. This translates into CSVLHQETQYF.

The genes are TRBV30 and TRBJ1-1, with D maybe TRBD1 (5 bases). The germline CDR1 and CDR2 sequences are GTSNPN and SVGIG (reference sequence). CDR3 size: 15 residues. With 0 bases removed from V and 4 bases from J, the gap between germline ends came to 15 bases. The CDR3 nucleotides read TGTGCCTGGAGTGTAGTGTCAGGGTGGGGCACTGAAGCTTTCTTT. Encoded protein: CAWSVVSGWGTEAFF.

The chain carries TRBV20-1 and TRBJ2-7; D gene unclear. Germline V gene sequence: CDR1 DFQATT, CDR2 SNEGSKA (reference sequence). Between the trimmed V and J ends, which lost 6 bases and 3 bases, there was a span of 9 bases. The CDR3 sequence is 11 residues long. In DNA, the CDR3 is TGCAGTGCCACGGCCAGCTACGAGCAGTACTTC. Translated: CSATASYEQYF.

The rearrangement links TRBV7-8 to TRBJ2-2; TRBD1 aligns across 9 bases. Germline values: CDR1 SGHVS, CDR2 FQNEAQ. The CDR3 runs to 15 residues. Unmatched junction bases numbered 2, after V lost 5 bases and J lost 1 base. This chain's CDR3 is CASSPDRGNTGELFF. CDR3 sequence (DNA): TGTGCCAGCAGCCCGGACAGGGGGAACACCGGGGAGCTGTTTTTT.

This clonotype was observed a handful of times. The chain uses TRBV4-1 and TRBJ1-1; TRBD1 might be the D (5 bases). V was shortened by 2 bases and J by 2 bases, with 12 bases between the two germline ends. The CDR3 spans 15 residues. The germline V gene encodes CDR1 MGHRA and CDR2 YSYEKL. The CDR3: CASSQNPTVNTEAFF. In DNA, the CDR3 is TGCGCCAGCAGCCAAAATCCGACAGTTAACACTGAAGCTTTCTTT.